This TCR beta chain was retrieved from a study of response to subunit inactivated influenza vaccine. This clonotype occurred many times. Each CDR3 protein is one row after TCRdb ran MiXCR on the RT-PCR reads. Of more than 450,000 distinct CDR3 sequences detected, around 10% appear once; the ten largest clones hold around 10%. Looked up from germline, CDR1 is SGHVS and CDR2 is FNYEAQ. The CDR3 has 15 amino acids. The V gene end was trimmed by 5 bases and the J gene end by 7 bases; junction bases not matched to a gene: 10. This same sample was also taken into another study, of T cells expressing NK-cell markers. That report adds: A 5'RACE template switching approach incorporating UMIs was used to make TCR beta cDNA. Cells sorted as CD3+CD56+NKG2C+, CD3+CD56+NKG2C- and CD3+CD56-NKG2C+ T cells supplied the TCR beta repertoires.

Sequenced material: PBMCs from blood, taken on the day of vaccination. This rearrangement joins TRBV7-6 to TRBJ2-1; 8 bases fit TRBD2. The sequence came from a man aged 50 or older who received an inactivated influenza vaccine. CDR3 residues: CASSRTSRNFNEQFF. CDR3 DNA: TGTGCCAGCAGCCGGACTAGCAGGAATTTTAATGAGCAGTTCTTC.